The rows below give T cell receptor beta chains drawn from one sample of a study of T cell responses to AZD1222 COVID-19 vaccine. Some clones are missing from TCRdb's copy, which holds only in-frame ones; the method was immunoSEQ multiplex PCR. The repertoire holds 93,000 or so clones, around 90% seen once, with 20% to 25% in the top ten. The sample in question was peripheral blood, obtained on day 0 of AZD1222 vaccination. These receptors came from an adult in good health. CDR3s leave out the opening cysteine and the closing phenylalanine or tryptophan.

j_call	v_call	cdr3_aa
TRBJ1-1	TRBV5-1	ASRSGSGHQGEAF
TRBJ2-5	TRBV6-2/TRBV6-3	ASSKQGLAEKQETQY
TRBJ2-7	TRBV5-1	ASSRRDRRDEQY
TRBJ2-7	TRBV11-3	ASSQRTAGGPSYEQY
TRBJ2-5	TRBV29-1	SVTTGEQTQY
TRBJ2-1	TRBV7-9	ASSFSGQGVGSEQF
TRBJ2-7	TRBV5-1	ASSPTGAYEQY
TRBJ2-3	TRBV7-8	ASSLSLPGDTQY
TRBJ2-3	TRBV5-1	ASSSAGALTDTQY
TRBJ2-2	TRBV2	ASSPGQGTGELF
TRBJ2-3	TRBV7-6	ASSASGGHTDTQY
TRBJ2-4	TRBV19	ARERENANIQY
TRBJ1-3	TRBV10-3	AISGEGNTIY
TRBJ1-1	TRBV6-5	ASSPPDRAAF
TRBJ2-2	TRBV6-5	ASRTGGGTGELF
TRBJ2-1	TRBV9	ASSTTGYEQF
TRBJ2-3	TRBV7-2	ASRRAGVVDTDTQY
TRBJ2-5	TRBV19	ASSIDLKETQY
TRBJ2-1	TRBV15	ATRGTGGNEQF
TRBJ1-1	TRBV12-3/TRBV12-4	ASSSAPNTEAF
TRBJ1-2	TRBV5-3	AKPPSGQCIYGYT
TRBJ1-2	TRBV7-9	ASSLNFDRGEGYT
TRBJ2-6	TRBV18	ASSPPTSRKSSGANVLT
TRBJ2-2	TRBV14	ASSPFSQGNTGELF
TRBJ2-5	TRBV20-1	SASDRGRGAETQY
TRBJ1-1	TRBV18	ASSPWDRGPATEAF
TRBJ1-1	TRBV5-1	ASGRQGPNTEAF
TRBJ2-3	TRBV6-5	ASSFPRGGPADTQY
TRBJ2-5	TRBV10-3	AIRSREGVETQY
TRBJ2-7	TRBV24-1	ATSDAGLTYEQY
TRBJ2-1	TRBV29-1	SVERGLIDEQF
TRBJ2-7	TRBV5-1	ASSLGQASHEQY
TRBJ1-2	TRBV19	ASSAYRVGYT
TRBJ2-7	TRBV11-1	ASSPSIFYEQY
TRBJ2-1	TRBV9	ASSVEQRGGRFHEQF
TRBJ1-4	TRBV30	AWGPGNTNEKLF
TRBJ2-2	TRBV5-5	ASSLRTDTGELF
TRBJ1-1	TRBV2	ASSEGGRPEAF
TRBJ1-5	TRBV5-1	ASSLDGRSQVPQH
TRBJ1-5	TRBV19	ASSTLGQSNQPQH
TRBJ1-2	TRBV18	ASSPGDGYT
TRBJ2-1	TRBV7-2	ASSLNWRGQGSNEQF
TRBJ2-7	TRBV5-1	ASSGTGDTYEQY
TRBJ2-3	TRBV10-2	ASSDWEGADTQY
TRBJ1-5	TRBV16	ASSQSGLSNQPQH
TRBJ1-2	TRBV5-1	ASSSGQRSYT
TRBJ2-6	TRBV7-7	ASSPGASGANVLT
TRBJ1-3	TRBV30	AWSRQVGNTIY
TRBJ2-5	TRBV7-9	ASSTRPASGGYQETQY
TRBJ2-7	TRBV27	ASSLDFYYEQY
TRBJ2-1	TRBV12-2	ASRYPSGNSYNEQF